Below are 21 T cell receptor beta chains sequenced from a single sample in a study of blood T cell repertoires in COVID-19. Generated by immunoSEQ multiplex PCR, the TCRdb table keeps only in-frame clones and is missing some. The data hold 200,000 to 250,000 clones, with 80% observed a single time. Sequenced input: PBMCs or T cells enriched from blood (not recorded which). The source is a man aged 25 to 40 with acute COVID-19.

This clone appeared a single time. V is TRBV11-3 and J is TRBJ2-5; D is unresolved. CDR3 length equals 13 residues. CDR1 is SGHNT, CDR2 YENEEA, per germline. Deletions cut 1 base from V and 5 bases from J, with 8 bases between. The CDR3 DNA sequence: TGTGCCAGCAGCTTAGCAGGTTCGGAGACCCAGTACTTC. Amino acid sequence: CASSLAGSETQYF.

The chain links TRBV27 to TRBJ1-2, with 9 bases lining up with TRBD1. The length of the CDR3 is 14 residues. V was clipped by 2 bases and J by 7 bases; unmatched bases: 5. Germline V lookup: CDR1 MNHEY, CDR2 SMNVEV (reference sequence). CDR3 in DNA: TGTGCCAGCAGTTTAATTGGACAGGGGAGTGGCTACACCTTC. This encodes CASSLIGQGSGYTF.

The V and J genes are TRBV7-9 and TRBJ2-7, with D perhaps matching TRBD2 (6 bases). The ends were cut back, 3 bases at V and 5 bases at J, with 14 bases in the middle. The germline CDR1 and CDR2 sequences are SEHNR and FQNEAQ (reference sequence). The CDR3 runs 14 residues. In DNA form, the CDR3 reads TGTGCCAGCAGCTTGGAGGGTGGGGGTCACGAGCAGTACTTC. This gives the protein CASSLEGGGHEQYF.

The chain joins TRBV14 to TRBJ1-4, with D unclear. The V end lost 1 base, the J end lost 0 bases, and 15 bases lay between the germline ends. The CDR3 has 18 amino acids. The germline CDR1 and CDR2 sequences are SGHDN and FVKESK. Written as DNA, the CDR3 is TGTGCCAGCAGCCAAGGAAGGAGGAGAGTTGCAACTAATGAAAAACTGTTTTTT. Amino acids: CASSQGRRRVATNEKLFF.

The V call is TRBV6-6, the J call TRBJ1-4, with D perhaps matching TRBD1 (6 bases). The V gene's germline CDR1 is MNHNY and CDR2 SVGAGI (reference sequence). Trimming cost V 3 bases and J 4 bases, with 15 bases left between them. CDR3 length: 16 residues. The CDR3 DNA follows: TGTGCCAGCAGTTATGGTCAGGGGCCTTTTAATGAAAAACTGTTTTTT. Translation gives CASSYGQGPFNEKLFF.

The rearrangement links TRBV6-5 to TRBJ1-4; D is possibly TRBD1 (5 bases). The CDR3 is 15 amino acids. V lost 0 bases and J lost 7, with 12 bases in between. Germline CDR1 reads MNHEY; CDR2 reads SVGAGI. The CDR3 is CASSYSGGDFEKLFF. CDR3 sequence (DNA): TGTGCCAGCAGTTACTCCGGGGGGGACTTTGAAAAACTGTTTTTT.

The CDR3 loop reads CASSLGGDEKLFF. The CDR3 DNA sequence: TGTGCCAGCAGTTTGGGGGGAGATGAAAAACTGTTTTTT. The genes are TRBV28 and TRBJ1-4; possibly TRBD1 for D (5 bases). The germline V and J ends were trimmed by 3 bases and 6 bases, with 8 bases remaining between them. The CDR3 length is 13 residues. Germline V gene lookup returns CDR1 MDHEN and CDR2 SYDVKM.

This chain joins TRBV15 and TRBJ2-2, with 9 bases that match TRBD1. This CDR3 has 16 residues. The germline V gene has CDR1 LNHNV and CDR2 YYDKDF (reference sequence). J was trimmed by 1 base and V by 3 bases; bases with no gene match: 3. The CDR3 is CATSRGTGLNTGELFF. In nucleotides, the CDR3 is TGTGCCACCAGCAGGGGGACAGGGTTGAACACCGGGGAGCTGTTTTTT. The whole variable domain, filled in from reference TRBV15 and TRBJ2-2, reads DAMVIQNPRYQVTQFGKPVTLSCSQTLNHNVMYWYQQKSSQAPKLLFHYYDKDFNNEADTPDNFQSRRPNTSFCFLDIRSPGLGDTAMYLCATSRGTGLNTGELFFGEGSRLTVL.

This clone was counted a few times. The CDR3 sequence: CASSLGLGGYTF. The CDR3 nucleotides are TGTGCCAGCAGTTTAGGTCTCGGGGGCTACACCTTC. V gene TRBV12-3 or TRBV12-4 combines with J gene TRBJ1-2; D remains ambiguous. This CDR3 is built from 12 residues. V was trimmed by 1 base and J by 8 bases, leaving 8 bases between them.

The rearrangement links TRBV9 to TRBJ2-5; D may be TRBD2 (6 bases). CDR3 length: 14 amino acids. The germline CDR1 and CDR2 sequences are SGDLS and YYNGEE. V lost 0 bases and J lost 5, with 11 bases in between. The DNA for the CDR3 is TGTGCCAGCAGCGTAGCGGAGGGTTGGGAGACCCAGTACTTC. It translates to CASSVAEGWETQYF. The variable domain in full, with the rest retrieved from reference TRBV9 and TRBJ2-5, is DSGVTQTPKHLITATGQRVTLRCSPRSGDLSVYWYQQSLDQGLQFLIQYYNGEERAKGNILERFSAQQFPDLHSELNLSSLELGDSALYFCASSVAEGWETQYFGPGTRLLVL.

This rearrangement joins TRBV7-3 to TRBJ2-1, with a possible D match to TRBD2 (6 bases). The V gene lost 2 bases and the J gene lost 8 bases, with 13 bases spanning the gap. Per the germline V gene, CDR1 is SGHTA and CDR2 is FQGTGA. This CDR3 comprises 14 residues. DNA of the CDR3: TGTGCCAGCAGCTTAGTGGAGGGTGACGATGAGCAGTTCTTC. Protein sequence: CASSLVEGDDEQFF.

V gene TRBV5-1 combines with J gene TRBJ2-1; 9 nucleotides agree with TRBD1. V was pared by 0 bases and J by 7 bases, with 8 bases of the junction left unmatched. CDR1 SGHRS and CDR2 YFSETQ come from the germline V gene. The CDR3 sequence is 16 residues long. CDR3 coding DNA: TGCGCCAGCAGCTTGGGGGTCCCAGGACAGGGGAATGAGCAGTTCTTC. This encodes CASSLGVPGQGNEQFF. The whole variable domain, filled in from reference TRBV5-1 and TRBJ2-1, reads KAGVTQTPRYLIKTRGQQVTLSCSPISGHRSVSWYQQTPGQGLQFLFEYFSETQRNKGNFPGRFSGRQFSNSRSEMNVSTLELGDSALYLCASSLGVPGQGNEQFFGPGTRLTVL.

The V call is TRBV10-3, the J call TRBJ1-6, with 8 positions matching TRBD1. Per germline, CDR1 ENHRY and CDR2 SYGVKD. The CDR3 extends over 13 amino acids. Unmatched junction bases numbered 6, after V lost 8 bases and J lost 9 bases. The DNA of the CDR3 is TGTGCCATCCAGGACAGGGACCGTTCACCCCTCCACTTT. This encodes CAIQDRDRSPLHF.

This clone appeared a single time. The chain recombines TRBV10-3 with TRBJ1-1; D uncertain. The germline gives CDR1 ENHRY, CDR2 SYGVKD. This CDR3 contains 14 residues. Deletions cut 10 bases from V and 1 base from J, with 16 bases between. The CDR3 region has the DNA TGTGCCACTGGGCCTGACGGTGCGAACACTGAAGCTTTCTTT. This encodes CATGPDGANTEAFF.

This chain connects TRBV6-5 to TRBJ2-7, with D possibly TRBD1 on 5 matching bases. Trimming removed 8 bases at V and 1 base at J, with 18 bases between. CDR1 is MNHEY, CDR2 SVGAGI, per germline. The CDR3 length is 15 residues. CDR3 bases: TGTGCCAGCGTCAAGGGCAGGGTCCTTTCCTACGAGCAGTACTTC. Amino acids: CASVKGRVLSYEQYF.

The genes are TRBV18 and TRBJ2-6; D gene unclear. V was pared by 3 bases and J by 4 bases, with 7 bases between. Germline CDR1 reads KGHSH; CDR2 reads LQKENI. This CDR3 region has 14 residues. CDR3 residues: CASSPESGANVLTF. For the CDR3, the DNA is TGTGCCAGCTCACCGGAGTCAGGGGCCAACGTCCTGACTTTC.

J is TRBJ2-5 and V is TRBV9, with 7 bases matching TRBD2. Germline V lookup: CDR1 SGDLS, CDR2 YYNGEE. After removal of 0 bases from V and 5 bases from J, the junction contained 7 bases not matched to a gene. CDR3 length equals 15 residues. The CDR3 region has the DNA TGTGCCAGCAGCGTAGCTGGGGGGGGAGCGGAGACCCAGTACTTC. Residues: CASSVAGGGAETQYF.

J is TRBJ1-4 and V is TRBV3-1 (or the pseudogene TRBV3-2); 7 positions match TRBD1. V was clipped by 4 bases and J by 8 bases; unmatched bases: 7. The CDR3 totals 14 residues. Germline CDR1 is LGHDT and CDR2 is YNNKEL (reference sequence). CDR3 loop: CASSPRGLGEKLFF. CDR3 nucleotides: TGTGCCAGCAGCCCTAGGGGGCTTGGGGAAAAACTGTTTTTT.

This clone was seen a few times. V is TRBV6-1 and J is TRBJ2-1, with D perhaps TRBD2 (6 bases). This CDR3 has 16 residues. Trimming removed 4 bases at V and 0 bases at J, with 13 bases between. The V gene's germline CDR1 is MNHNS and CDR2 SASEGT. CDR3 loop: CASSVGPAGSYNEQFF. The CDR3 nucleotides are TGTGCCAGCAGTGTAGGCCCAGCGGGCTCCTACAATGAGCAGTTCTTC.

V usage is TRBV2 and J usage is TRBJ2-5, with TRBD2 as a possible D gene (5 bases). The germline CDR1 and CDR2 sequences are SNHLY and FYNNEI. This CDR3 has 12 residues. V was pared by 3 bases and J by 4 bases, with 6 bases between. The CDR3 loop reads CASSDRGETQYF. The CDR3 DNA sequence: TGTGCCAGCAGTGATCGGGGAGAGACCCAGTACTTC. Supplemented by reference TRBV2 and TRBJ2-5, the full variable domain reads EPEVTQTPSHQVTQMGQEVILRCVPISNHLYFYWYRQILGQKVEFLVSFYNNEISEKSEIFDDQFSVERPDGSNFTLKIRSTKLEDSAMYFCASSDRGETQYFGPGTRLLVL.

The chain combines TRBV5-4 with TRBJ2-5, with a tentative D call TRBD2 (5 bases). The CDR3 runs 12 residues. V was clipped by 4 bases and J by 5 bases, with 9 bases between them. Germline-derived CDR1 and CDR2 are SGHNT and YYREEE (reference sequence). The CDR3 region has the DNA TGTGCCAGCAGCAAGGAGGTGGAGACCCAGTACTTC. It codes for CASSKEVETQYF.